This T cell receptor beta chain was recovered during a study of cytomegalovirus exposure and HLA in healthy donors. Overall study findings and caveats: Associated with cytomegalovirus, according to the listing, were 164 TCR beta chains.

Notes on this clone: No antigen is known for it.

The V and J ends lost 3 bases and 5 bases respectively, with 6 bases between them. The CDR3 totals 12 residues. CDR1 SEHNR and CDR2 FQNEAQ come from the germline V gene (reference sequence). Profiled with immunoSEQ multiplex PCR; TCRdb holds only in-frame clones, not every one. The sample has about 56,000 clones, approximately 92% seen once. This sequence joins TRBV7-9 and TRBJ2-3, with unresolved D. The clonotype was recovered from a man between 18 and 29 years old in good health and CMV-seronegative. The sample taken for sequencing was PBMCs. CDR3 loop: CASSLRVDTQYF. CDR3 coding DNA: TGTGCCAGCAGCTTGCGCGTAGATACGCAGTATTTT.